This passage covers 3 T cell receptor beta chains from one sample sequenced in a study of shared clonotypes between healthy human individuals. The assay was immunoSEQ multiplex PCR, and TCRdb's table has in-frame clones only and misses some. The sample lists fewer than 650,000 clones, 75% to 85% occurring once. The sample consisted of PBMCs. These receptor sequences come from a woman aged 40 to 55 in good health. Some clones in this sample may be carry-over from other donors' samples.

The chain has TRBV7-9 and TRBJ2-7, with 11 bases matching TRBD2. V lost 4 bases to trimming and J lost 3 bases; unmatched junction nucleotides: 5. Germline CDR1 is SEHNR and CDR2 is FQNEAQ (reference sequence). CDR3 length: 15 residues. For the CDR3, the DNA is TGTGCCAGCAGCTCAACTAGCGGGGGCATCTACGAGCAGTACTTC. Amino acid sequence: CASSSTSGGIYEQYF.

A few counts support this clone. The chain carries TRBV27 and TRBJ1-4, with D unclear. The V gene lost 3 bases and the J gene lost 0 bases, with 8 bases spanning the gap. Germline V gene sequence: CDR1 MNHEY, CDR2 SMNVEV (reference sequence). This CDR3 comprises 15 residues. For the CDR3, the DNA is TGTGCCAGCAGTTTCTATGGCGCAACTAATGAAAAACTGTTTTTT. Its translation: CASSFYGATNEKLFF.

The rearrangement uses TRBV7-8 and TRBJ2-6, with 7 bases identical to TRBD1. J was trimmed by 2 bases and V by 5 bases; bases with no gene match: 3. This CDR3 has 15 residues. Germline lookup yields CDR1 SGHVS and CDR2 FQNEAQ. CDR3 protein: CASSLGQAGANVLTF. Written as DNA, the CDR3 is TGTGCCAGCAGCCTCGGACAGGCTGGGGCCAACGTCCTGACTTTC.